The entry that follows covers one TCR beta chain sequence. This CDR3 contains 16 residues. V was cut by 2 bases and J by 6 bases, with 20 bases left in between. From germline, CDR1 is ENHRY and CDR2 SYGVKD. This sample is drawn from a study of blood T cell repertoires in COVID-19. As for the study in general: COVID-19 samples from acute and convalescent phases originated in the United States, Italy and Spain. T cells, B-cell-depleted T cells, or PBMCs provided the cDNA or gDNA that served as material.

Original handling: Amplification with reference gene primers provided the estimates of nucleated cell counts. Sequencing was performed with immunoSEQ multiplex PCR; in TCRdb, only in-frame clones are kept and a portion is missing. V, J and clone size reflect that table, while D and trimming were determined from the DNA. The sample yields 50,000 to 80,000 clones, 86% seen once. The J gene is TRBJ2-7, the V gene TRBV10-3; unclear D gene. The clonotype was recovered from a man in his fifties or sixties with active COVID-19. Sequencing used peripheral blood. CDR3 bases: TGTGCCATCAGTGAGAAACCGTGGGCCGCTAAGACCGAGCAGTACTTC. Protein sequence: CAISEKPWAAKTEQYF.